This entry lists 28 T cell receptor beta chains sequenced from one sample in a study of shared clonotypes between healthy human individuals. Assay used: immunoSEQ multiplex PCR; TCRdb lists only in-frame clones, some missing. The sample holds 2 million to 2.5 million clones, approximately 95% seen once. The sequenced sample was naive CD4+ T cells sorted from blood. Subset meaning: CD45RA+ positively selected. These receptors were collected from a young man in good health.

This clone was detected only once. The DNA of the CDR3 is TGTGCCAGCAGTGAAGACAGGCTACGCCGGCATTTT. Translation gives CASSEDRLRRHF. J is TRBJ1-5 and V is TRBV2; D may be TRBD1 (5 bases). The CDR3 runs 12 residues. Germline-derived CDR1 and CDR2 are SNHLY and FYNNEI. With 1 base removed from V and 15 bases from J, the gap between germline ends came to 13 bases.

This chain connects TRBV27 to TRBJ1-1, with 7 bases fitting TRBD1. The CDR3 length is 14 residues. Germline trimming cut 2 bases from V and 3 bases from J; bases unmatched to any gene: 3. In germline, CDR1 is MNHEY, CDR2 SMNVEV (reference sequence). The CDR3 region has the DNA TGTGCCAGCAGTTTACGGGGACAGTACACTGAAGCTTTCTTT. Its translation: CASSLRGQYTEAFF.

This chain joins TRBV10-3 and TRBJ2-6; 9 nucleotides match TRBD1. Losses at the gene ends were 3 bases for V and 0 bases for J; bases not matched to a gene: 6. This CDR3 region has 18 residues. CDR1 ENHRY and CDR2 SYGVKD come from the germline V gene. In nucleotides, the CDR3 is TGTGCCATCAGTGATCTAACACAGGGGGCCTCTGGGGCCAACGTCCTGACTTTC. Translating gives CAISDLTQGASGANVLTF.

J is TRBJ1-6 and V is TRBV23-1; possible D gene TRBD1, 5 bases. TRBV23-1 belongs to the ORF category, with a function that is uncertain. V lost 0 bases and J lost 2, with 11 bases in between. This CDR3 has 17 amino acids. The CDR3 DNA is TGCGCCAGCAGTCAATCCCAGGGTGGCCCCTATAATTCACCCCTCCACTTT. As protein: CASSQSQGGPYNSPLHF.

This clone was observed a single time. J is TRBJ1-2 and V is TRBV28; the D is unclear. V lost 6 bases and J lost 1, with 15 bases in between. The length of the CDR3 is 15 residues. CDR1 and CDR2 from the germline V gene are MDHEN and SYDVKM. The CDR3 DNA follows: TGTGCCAGCAGAGAGGGTCTCTTACTTAACTATGGCTACACCTTC. Translated: CASREGLLLNYGYTF.

The rearrangement links TRBV2 to TRBJ2-5; the D call may be TRBD1 or TRBD2 (5 bases each). The ends were cut back, 8 bases at V and 3 bases at J, with 7 bases in the middle. CDR1 is SNHLY, CDR2 FYNNEI, per germline. This CDR3 region has 11 residues. CDR3 protein: CASGTEETQYF. The CDR3 DNA follows: TGTGCCAGCGGGACGGAAGAGACCCAGTACTTC.

The chain employs TRBV5-6 and TRBJ2-7; TRBD2 aligns across 10 bases. The CDR3 consists of 13 residues. Looked up from germline, CDR1 is SGHDT and CDR2 is YYEEEE. Losses at the gene ends were 4 bases for V and 7 bases for J; bases not matched to a gene: 5. The DNA of the CDR3 is TGTGCCAGCAGCCGGGGACTAGCGAGTGAGCAGTACTTC. Encoded protein: CASSRGLASEQYF.

This clone was seen just once. The chain employs TRBV6-5 and TRBJ1-2; no definite D call. This CDR3 comprises 14 residues. Germline CDR1 and CDR2: MNHEY and SVGAGI. Trimming took 5 bases from V and 5 from J, leaving 15 bases between them. CDR3 sequence reads: CASSKRQEVYGYTF. The CDR3 DNA reads TGTGCCAGCAGTAAAAGACAAGAAGTTTATGGCTACACCTTC.

The CDR3 here is CASITSGGPDTQYF. The CDR3, as DNA: TGTGCCAGCATAACCAGCGGGGGGCCGGATACGCAGTATTTT. The chain links TRBV6-1 to TRBJ2-3; 9 bases agree with TRBD2. CDR3 length equals 14 residues. The ends lost 7 bases at V and 6 bases at J; junction bases unmatched: 8. The germline gives CDR1 MNHNS, CDR2 SASEGT.

CDR3: CASSSAADTQYF. As DNA, the CDR3 is TGTGCCAGCAGCTCCGCCGCAGATACGCAGTATTTT. The chain uses TRBV7-2 and TRBJ2-3; no firm D call. Germline V gives CDR1 SGHTA, CDR2 FQGNSA. Trimming took off 4 bases at V and 4 bases at J, with 6 bases between the two ends. The CDR3 runs 12 residues.

The rearrangement links TRBV19 to TRBJ1-2, with 7 bases matching TRBD1. CDR1 and CDR2 from the germline V gene are LNHDA and SQIVND (reference sequence). J gave up 8 bases and V 6 bases, and 9 bases lay outside the gene matches. This CDR3 has 13 amino acids. CDR3 DNA sequence: TGTGCCAGTAGCCCGGACAGGTTCACGGGCTACACCTTC. This gives the protein CASSPDRFTGYTF.

This clone was counted between two and nine times. The rearrangement joins TRBV2 to TRBJ2-3; D is unresolved. The CDR3 is 16 residues long. V lost 2 bases, J lost 2 bases, and 14 bases lay in between. Germline loops: CDR1 SNHLY, CDR2 FYNNEI. CDR3 sequence reads: CASSEMTPSPTDTQYF. The DNA for the CDR3 is TGTGCCAGCAGTGAAATGACGCCGTCCCCCACAGATACGCAGTATTTT. Filled out from reference TRBV2 and TRBJ2-3, the complete variable domain reads EPEVTQTPSHQVTQMGQEVILRCVPISNHLYFYWYRQILGQKVEFLVSFYNNEISEKSEIFDDQFSVERPDGSNFTLKIRSTKLEDSAMYFCASSEMTPSPTDTQYFGPGTRLTVL.

The gene calls are TRBV10-3 and TRBJ2-1, with 7 nucleotides matching TRBD2. The CDR3 totals 14 residues. The V and J ends lost 10 bases and 0 bases, in that order; junction bases with no gene match: 6. Germline-derived CDR1 and CDR2 are ENHRY and SYGVKD. Written as DNA, the CDR3 is TGTGCCAACCAGCGGGATAGCTCCTACAATGAGCAGTTCTTC. It codes for CANQRDSSYNEQFF.

The V gene is TRBV5-1, the J gene TRBJ1-5; 8 bases agree with TRBD1. This CDR3 spans 15 amino acids. Per germline, CDR1 SGHRS and CDR2 YFSETQ. The ends lost 2 bases at V and 3 bases at J; junction bases unmatched: 4. CDR3 sequence reads: CASSFSGGNNQPQHF. CDR3 nucleotides: TGCGCCAGCAGCTTCTCAGGGGGCAACAATCAGCCCCAGCATTTT.

The rearrangement joins TRBV4-2 to TRBJ1-1, with no clear D. V gave up 1 base and J gave up 4 bases, with 13 bases separating them. CDR3 length equals 15 residues. Germline CDR1 and CDR2: LGHNA and YNFKEQ. CDR3 in DNA: TGTGCCAGCAGCCAAGTCGCCGTGGGATTCACTGAAGCTTTCTTT. This sequence encodes CASSQVAVGFTEAFF.

This clone was seen just once. This chain joins TRBV5-1 and TRBJ2-7; 8 nucleotides line up with TRBD1. In germline, CDR1 is SGHRS, CDR2 YFSETQ. The CDR3 totals 13 residues. The ends lost 3 bases at V and 10 bases at J; junction bases unmatched: 9. Here the CDR3 reads CASSSGQGLGQYF. The CDR3 DNA reads TGCGCCAGCAGCTCAGGACAGGGCCTCGGTCAGTACTTC.

This chain joins TRBV5-4 and TRBJ1-6; 10 bases fit TRBD1. V was pared by 5 bases and J by 9 bases, with 8 bases of the junction left unmatched. Germline CDR1 SGHNT, CDR2 YYREEE (reference sequence). The CDR3 spans 15 residues. The CDR3 protein is CASRTKGQGSSPLHF. The CDR3 nucleotides read TGTGCCAGCAGAACAAAGGGACAGGGGAGTTCACCCCTCCACTTT.

V usage is TRBV25-1 and J usage is TRBJ2-1, with D perhaps matching TRBD1 (6 bases). Germline CDR1 is MGHDK and CDR2 is SYGVNS. Trimming removed 6 bases from V and 5 bases from J, with 11 bases in between. The CDR3 consists of 13 residues. The CDR3 nucleotides read TGTGCCAGCAGGACAGGTTTCAACAATGAGCAGTTCTTC. Translated: CASRTGFNNEQFF.

The chain links TRBV6-5 to TRBJ2-1; 13 positions match TRBD2. This CDR3 is built from 15 residues. Germline V lookup: CDR1 MNHEY, CDR2 SVGAGI. The trim removed 8 bases at V and 3 bases at J, leaving 4 bases unmatched. In nucleotides, the CDR3 is TGTGCCAGCGGACTAGCGGGAGTTAACTACAATGAGCAGTTCTTC. Protein: CASGLAGVNYNEQFF.

This chain connects TRBV5-1 to TRBJ2-2; 7 bases align to TRBD1. CDR1 SGHRS and CDR2 YFSETQ come from the germline V gene. With 3 bases clipped from V and 1 base from J, the junction kept 6 bases outside the gene matches. This CDR3 is 16 amino acids long. The CDR3 DNA follows: TGCGCCAGCAGCTCTTCCGGGACAGAGAACACCGGGGAGCTGTTTTTT. This translates into CASSSSGTENTGELFF.

This sequence joins TRBV6-1 and TRBJ1-5; the match to TRBD1 covers 7 bases. V was clipped by 3 bases and J by 2 bases; unmatched bases: 7. This CDR3 is 16 amino acids long. Germline CDR1 and CDR2: MNHNS and SASEGT. For the CDR3, the DNA is TGTGCCAGCAGTGATACGACAGGGTTGGGCAATCAGCCCCAGCATTTT. Its protein is CASSDTTGLGNQPQHF.

Worth noting for this clone: Other DNA variants within this sample encode the same CDR3. The chain couples TRBV28 to TRBJ1-2, with D unclear. Between the trimmed V and J ends, which lost 2 bases and 2 bases, there was a span of 6 bases. Looked up from germline, CDR1 is MDHEN and CDR2 is SYDVKM. The CDR3 totals 13 residues. CDR3 amino acids: CASSLAGNYGYTF. DNA of the CDR3: TGTGCCAGCAGTTTAGCGGGGAACTATGGCTACACCTTC.

The CDR3 region has the DNA TGTGCCAGCAGCGGAGCGGGGGGGAGCACAGATACGCAGTATTTT. Translating it yields CASSGAGGSTDTQYF. The rearrangement links TRBV9 to TRBJ2-3, with 10 nucleotides matching TRBD2. The CDR3 is made up of 15 amino acids. Germline trimming cut 3 bases from V and 0 bases from J; bases unmatched to any gene: 1. Germline CDR1 and CDR2: SGDLS and YYNGEE.

The chain couples TRBV19 to TRBJ2-2; the D is unclear. CDR1 is LNHDA and CDR2 is SQIVND in the germline V gene (reference sequence). V lost 3 bases, J lost 2 bases, and 7 bases lay in between. This CDR3 region has 14 residues. This CDR3 reads CASSMRRNTGELFF. CDR3 DNA: TGTGCCAGTAGTATGCGGAGAAACACCGGGGAGCTGTTTTTT.

CDR3 region: CASSLVTGLASSTDTQYF. In DNA form, the CDR3 reads TGTGCCAGCAGCTTAGTAACGGGACTAGCTTCTAGCACAGATACGCAGTATTTT. The rearrangement joins TRBV11-2 to TRBJ2-3; TRBD2 aligns across 9 bases. Germline lookup yields CDR1 SGHAT and CDR2 FQNNGV. This CDR3 spans 18 amino acids. V trimming: 1 base; J trimming: 0 bases; junction bases outside the gene matches: 8.

J is TRBJ2-2 and V is TRBV5-1, with D possibly called TRBD1 or TRBD2 (5 bases each). Per the germline V gene, CDR1 is SGHRS and CDR2 is YFSETQ. The CDR3 loop spans 15 amino acids. V was pared by 0 bases and J by 6 bases, with 12 bases between. CDR3 sequence reads: CASSLVEGISGELFF. The DNA for the CDR3 is TGCGCCAGCAGCTTGGTTGAGGGGATCTCCGGGGAGCTGTTTTTT. Full variable domain (outside the CDR3, taken from reference TRBV5-1 and TRBJ2-2): KAGVTQTPRYLIKTRGQQVTLSCSPISGHRSVSWYQQTPGQGLQFLFEYFSETQRNKGNFPGRFSGRQFSNSRSEMNVSTLELGDSALYLCASSLVEGISGELFFGEGSRLTVL.

The V and J genes are TRBV28 and TRBJ2-7, with TRBD1 matching over 9 bases. The germline V gene encodes CDR1 MDHEN and CDR2 SYDVKM. The CDR3 runs to 16 residues. The V gene end was trimmed by 5 bases and the J gene end by 5 bases; junction bases not matched to a gene: 13. The DNA of the CDR3 is TGTGCCAGCAGTCCGCACCCGGGACAGGGATTCCACGAGCAGTACTTC. Protein product: CASSPHPGQGFHEQYF.

A single count supports this clone. The V gene is TRBV6-5, the J gene TRBJ2-7; tentatively, D is TRBD2 (6 bases). The germline CDR1 and CDR2 sequences are MNHEY and SVGAGI. The V end lost 6 bases, the J end lost 3 bases, and 18 bases lay between the germline ends. The CDR3 has 15 residues. The CDR3 DNA follows: TGTGCCAGCAGCCGGGGAGGACTCTTAGACTACGAGCAGTACTTC. Amino acids: CASSRGGLLDYEQYF.